The 9 T cell receptor beta chains below were found in one sample sequenced in a study of cytomegalovirus exposure and HLA in healthy donors. The PCR used 60 Vbeta and 13 Jbeta primers. Repertoires were generated with immunoSEQ multiplex PCR, while TCRdb's copy carries only in-frame clones and drops some. The sample includes fewer than 200,000 clones, 70% to 85% of them seen just once. The source material was PBMCs. These receptors all stem from a man aged 35 to 55 in good health and CMV-seropositive.

The chain uses TRBV18 and TRBJ1-4; 7 bases map to TRBD1. Germline CDR1 is KGHSH and CDR2 is LQKENI. The J segment lost 5 bases and the V segment lost 4 bases, leaving 4 bases of the junction unmatched. The CDR3 runs to 14 residues. The CDR3 DNA sequence: TGTGCCAGCTCACTAGGGACAGTAAATGAAAAACTGTTTTTT. Translating it yields CASSLGTVNEKLFF.

The chain employs TRBV5-1 and TRBJ1-2, with 8 bases lining up with TRBD1. V dropped 6 bases and J dropped 4; count of bases not matched to a gene: 11. This CDR3 is built from 15 residues. Germline V gives CDR1 SGHRS, CDR2 YFSETQ. CDR3 sequence reads: CASTADRVPSYGYTF. Written as DNA, the CDR3 is TGCGCCAGCACCGCGGACAGGGTCCCATCCTATGGCTACACCTTC.

The chain uses TRBV23-1 and TRBJ1-2, with 7 positions matching TRBD1. TRBV23-1 is assigned to the ORF class and has an uncertain function. This CDR3 has 11 residues. V lost 6 bases and J lost 8; bases outside the gene matches: 3. The CDR3 protein is CASSNRGGYTF. Here the CDR3 DNA reads TGCGCCAGCAGCAACAGGGGCGGCTACACCTTC.

The V and J genes are TRBV7-6 and TRBJ2-7; 7 nucleotides match TRBD1. V shed 1 base, J shed 6 bases, and the junction held 9 bases outside the gene matches. Germline V gene lookup returns CDR1 SGHVS and CDR2 FNYEAQ. There are 15 residues in the CDR3. CDR3: CASSLVAQGYSEQYF. In DNA, the CDR3 is TGTGCCAGCAGCTTAGTTGCACAGGGGTACTCCGAGCAGTACTTC.

This clone was seen once. The CDR3 DNA is TGTGCCAGCTCACCGTTGGGGGCCCGAAATTCACCCCTCCACTTT. Protein sequence: CASSPLGARNSPLHF. The chain carries TRBV18 and TRBJ1-6; possibly TRBD1 for D (6 bases). The CDR3 length is 15 residues. CDR1 KGHSH and CDR2 LQKENI come from the germline V gene. The V gene lost 3 bases and the J gene lost 7 bases, with 13 bases spanning the gap.

The V gene is TRBV11-2, the J gene TRBJ2-3; no clear D. Per germline, CDR1 SGHAT and CDR2 FQNNGV. The CDR3 extends over 11 amino acids. The germline V and J ends were trimmed by 3 bases and 5 bases, with 3 bases remaining between them. The DNA for the CDR3 is TGTGCCAGCAGCTTCAAAGATACGCAGTATTTT. Protein product: CASSFKDTQYF.

CDR3 region: CATSSGELFF. DNA of the CDR3: TGTGCCACCTCGTCCGGGGAGCTGTTTTTT. The genes are TRBV10-3 and TRBJ2-2; D is unresolved. Germline V gives CDR1 ENHRY, CDR2 SYGVKD. The V gene lost 10 bases and the J gene lost 6 bases, with 6 bases spanning the gap. This CDR3 is built from 10 residues.

V and J are TRBV19 and TRBJ1-5, with 9 bases that match TRBD1. The CDR3 runs to 16 residues. CDR1 and CDR2 from the germline V gene are LNHDA and SQIVND (reference sequence). V lost 3 bases and J lost 2; bases outside the gene matches: 5. The CDR3 coding sequence is TGTGCCAGTAGTATCCCGACAGGGGGGCGCAATCAGCCCCAGCATTTT. This codes for CASSIPTGGRNQPQHF.

This clone was seen just once. The rearrangement joins TRBV14 to TRBJ2-2; D is perhaps TRBD1 (6 bases). V lost 0 bases and J lost 4, with 9 bases in between. Germline values: CDR1 SGHDN, CDR2 FVKESK. CDR3 length: 15 residues. This CDR3 is CASSQDAGVTGELFF. As DNA, the CDR3 is TGTGCCAGCAGCCAAGATGCAGGGGTCACCGGGGAGCTGTTTTTT.